These 14 T cell receptor beta chains were sequenced from one sample in a study of regulatory T cells in long-lasting Graves disease. Time point: persistent/refractory GD, antithyroid drugs over 5 years with positive TRAb. TCR sequences were obtained from RNA taken from PBMCs. Construction of TCR beta libraries relied on iRepertoire HTBI primers and on Arm-PCR targeting CDR3 regions. In TCRdb, the multiplex PCR reads were re-called with MiXCR into one record per CDR3 protein. Of around 450,000 distinct CDR3 sequences in the sample, 20% to 25% are singletons; the top ten hold more than 6%. The sequences come from peripheral blood mononuclear cells (PBMCs), collected when the disease was refractory, from a patient treated with antithyroid drugs. These receptors were taken from a female donor with Graves disease.

The chain uses TRBV24-1 and TRBJ1-2; D is ambiguous. CDR3 length equals 14 residues. Germline CDR1 reads KGHDR; CDR2 reads SFDVKD. V was clipped by 0 bases and J by 8 bases, with 12 bases between them. This CDR3 reads CATSDLLSPVGYTF. The CDR3 DNA reads as TGTGCCACCAGTGATTTGTTGTCCCCTGTCGGCTACACCTTC.

This clonotype was seen only a few times. A single base separates this from a much larger clone, so it may be a read error. The rearrangement links TRBV11-2 to TRBJ2-5, with D perhaps TRBD2 (5 bases). The germline V gene has CDR1 SGHAT and CDR2 FQNNGV. This CDR3 is built from 13 residues. The CDR3 loop reads CAGSLLEAETQYF. In nucleotides, the CDR3 is TGTGCCGGCAGCTTATTGGAGGCGGAGACCCAGTACTTC. The complete variable domain, with remaining parts taken from reference TRBV11-2 and TRBJ2-5, reads EAGVAQSPRYKIIEKRQSVAFWCNPISGHATLYWYQQILGQGPKLLIQFQNNGVVDDSQLPKDRFSAERLKGVDSTLKIQPAKLEDSAVYLCAGSLLEAETQYFGPGTRLLVL.

This clonotype was seen repeatedly, ten times or more. The V call is TRBV15, the J call TRBJ1-1; D ambiguous. Germline CDR1 reads LNHNV; CDR2 reads YYDKDF (reference sequence). Trimming cost V 1 base and J 1 base, with 7 bases left between them. The CDR3 is made up of 14 amino acids. The CDR3 DNA reads as TGTGCCACCAGCAGAGCCGCCGGGAACACTGAAGCTTTCTTT. Protein sequence: CATSRAAGNTEAFF.

This clonotype was seen a handful of times. This chain connects TRBV7-8 to TRBJ2-7; TRBD2 agrees at 12 bases. The CDR3 consists of 16 residues. Germline V CDR1 and CDR2: SGHVS, FQNEAQ. V lost 2 bases and J lost 6; bases outside the gene matches: 8. CDR3 nucleotide sequence: TGTGCCAGCAGCTTATATCTAGCGGGGGGGCCTGGCGAGCAGTACTTC. Translated, it gives CASSLYLAGGPGEQYF.

This clonotype was counted many times. The chain couples TRBV28 to TRBJ1-1, with D maybe TRBD1 (5 bases). Germline CDR1 is MDHEN and CDR2 is SYDVKM. The CDR3 runs to 14 residues. Trimming took 3 bases from V and 5 from J, leaving 13 bases between them. The CDR3 DNA sequence: TGTGCCAGCAGTTTTGGGACCAAACGGACTGAAGCTTTCTTT. Its translation: CASSFGTKRTEAFF.

There are many counts of this clonotype. The chain employs TRBV28 and TRBJ2-7; D remains unclear. The germline V gene has CDR1 MDHEN and CDR2 SYDVKM. V dropped 6 bases and J dropped 5 bases, with 17 bases sitting between them. CDR3 size: 14 residues. The CDR3 region has the DNA TGTGCCAGCAGCCAATCAACCATGGGCCACGAGCAGTACTTC. Its protein product is CASSQSTMGHEQYF.

The chain is built from TRBV2 and TRBJ1-3; D is ambiguous. The CDR3 sequence is 15 residues long. Germline V gene lookup returns CDR1 SNHLY and CDR2 FYNNEI. V gave up 4 bases and J gave up 4 bases, with 14 bases separating them. The CDR3 here is CASSVAGRGGNTIYF. The CDR3, as DNA: TGTGCCAGCAGTGTTGCCGGGCGCGGGGGAAACACCATATATTTT.

This clonotype was seen at least ten times. This sequence joins TRBV28 and TRBJ2-4; tentative D call: TRBD2 (7 bases). Per germline, CDR1 MDHEN and CDR2 SYDVKM. The CDR3 is made up of 14 amino acids. The V end was cut by 1 base, the J end by 7 bases, with 11 bases between. For the CDR3, the DNA is TGTGCCAGCAGTTTATCGGGGGGCGGGAACATTCAGTACTTC. Translated, it gives CASSLSGGGNIQYF.

The table lists this clonotype with many counts. The chain couples TRBV3-1 to TRBJ1-1, with 7 bases matching TRBD1. CDR1 and CDR2 from the germline V gene are LGHDT and YNNKEL (reference sequence). The CDR3 is made up of 15 amino acids. J lost 5 bases, V lost 3 bases, and 9 bases had no gene match. In DNA form, the CDR3 reads TGTGCCAGCAGCCATACGGGGACAGTTTCTACTGAAGCTTTCTTT. This gives the protein CASSHTGTVSTEAFF.

This clonotype was picked up many times. J is TRBJ2-5 and V is TRBV7-8; 10 positions agree with TRBD1. Trimming took 4 bases from V and 4 from J; bases not matched to a gene: 12. The CDR3 has 17 residues. Germline CDR1 reads SGHVS; CDR2 reads FQNEAQ. CDR3 nucleotide sequence: TGTGCCAGCAGCTGGAGGGGGTGGACAGGGGGGGCAGAGACCCAGTACTTC. Its translation is CASSWRGWTGGAETQYF. Using reference TRBV7-8 and TRBJ2-5 for the parts outside the CDR3, the full variable domain is GAGVSQSPRYKVAKRGQDVALRCDPISGHVSLFWYQQALGQGPEFLTYFQNEAQLDKSGLPSDRFFAERPEGSVSTLKIQRTQQEDSAVYLCASSWRGWTGGAETQYFGPGTRLLVL.

Notes on this clonotype: A much more abundant neighbour one base away suggests this may be a read error. The rearrangement uses TRBV14 and TRBJ2-7; 10 bases are a match to TRBD1. There are 15 residues in the CDR3. V lost 0 bases and J lost 2; bases outside the gene matches: 1. Germline V lookup: CDR1 SGHDN, CDR2 FVKESK. CDR3 DNA sequence: TGTGCCAGCAGCCAAGATGACAGGGGGCCCTACGAGCAGTACTTC. It translates to CASSQDDRGPYEQYF.

Comment on this clonotype: A read error is likely here: a far larger clone is one base away. The chain has TRBV7-9 and TRBJ2-6, with a weak D call TRBD1 (5 bases). CDR3 length: 15 residues. In germline, CDR1 is SEHNR, CDR2 FQNEAQ (reference sequence). The CDR3 sequence is CASSSRVSGADVLTF. The CDR3 nucleotides read TGTGCCAGCAGCTCCAGGGTGTCTGGGGCCGACGTCCTGACTTTC.

The V and J genes are TRBV5-1 and TRBJ2-6, with TRBD1 identical over 9 bases. Germline V gene sequence: CDR1 SGHRS, CDR2 YFSETQ. The CDR3 has 21 residues. The V segment lost 4 bases and the J segment 1 base; nucleotides outside the gene matches: 18. CDR3 amino acids: CASSMSFPGQGYLSGANVLTF. The CDR3 coding sequence is TGCGCCAGCAGCATGTCCTTTCCGGGACAGGGATACCTTTCTGGGGCCAACGTCCTGACTTTC.

Ten or more counts support this clonotype. The rearrangement links TRBV5-1 to TRBJ1-5; tentatively, D is TRBD1 (5 bases). CDR1 and CDR2 from the germline V gene are SGHRS and YFSETQ. The CDR3 runs 15 residues. V lost 1 base and J lost 0, with 8 bases in between. In DNA, the CDR3 is TGCGCCAGCAGCTTGTCAGGGTATAGCAATCAGCCCCAGCATTTT. As protein: CASSLSGYSNQPQHF.